This TCR beta chain was retrieved from a study of blood T cell repertoires in COVID-19. Study overall: PBMCs, B-cell-depleted T cells, or T cells were the source of the cDNA or gDNA that made up the material.

In the original workflow: Reference gene primers were amplified, and this amplification served to estimate nucleated cell counts. Assay used: immunoSEQ multiplex PCR; TCRdb lists only in-frame clones, some missing. That table gives V, J and clone size, and the DNA gave D and trimming. Of about 48,000 clones listed, approximately 83% are singletons. Germline V gives CDR1 ENHRY, CDR2 SYGVKD. V gave up 5 bases and J gave up 4 bases, with 14 bases separating them. The CDR3 is 14 residues long. This receptor was obtained from a woman of 80 years or more with acute or convalescent COVID-19. V is TRBV10-3 and J is TRBJ1-1; tentatively, D is TRBD1 (5 bases). Sequenced sample: peripheral blood. In DNA, the CDR3 is TGTGCCATCAGTAGCAGGGAAAGGGGCACTGAAGCTTTCTTT. It codes for CAISSRERGTEAFF.